These 16 T cell receptor beta chains were all obtained from the same sample, sequenced in a study of PD-1 blockade in classical Hodgkin lymphoma. Method: immunoSEQ multiplex PCR; TCRdb's copy keeps in-frame clones and lacks some. The sample records roughly 21,000 clones, just under 90% being singletons. Noted time point: newly diagnosed, previously untreated cHL patient sample. CD8+ T cell isolation from thawed PBMCs was performed by magnetic negative selection. The sequenced sample consisted of CD8+ T cells from blood. These receptors all come from a human donor with classical Hodgkin lymphoma.

This clone was seen only once. V and J are TRBV5-1 and TRBJ1-5; possible D gene TRBD1, 5 bases. CDR3 length equals 16 residues. The germline V gene encodes CDR1 SGHRS and CDR2 YFSETQ. V dropped 2 bases and J dropped 8 bases, with 20 bases sitting between them. The CDR3 coding sequence is TGCGCCAGCAGCTTAGGTCTAGGGGAACGAGGGGAGCCCCAGCATTTT. Its protein is CASSLGLGERGEPQHF.

This clone showed up just once. V and J are TRBV11-3 and TRBJ2-5; TRBD1 matches 11 bases. The DNA end lines up better with TRBJ2-7; the J call may be wrong. Germline CDR1 reads SGHNT; CDR2 reads YENEEA. This CDR3 region has 14 residues. CDR3 bases: TGTGCCAGCAGCGCCGGGACAGGGGGCTACGAGCAGTACTTC. It is translated as CASSAGTGGYEQYF.

This rearrangement joins TRBV4-2 to TRBJ2-3; D gene unclear. The CDR3 contains 15 residues. Germline-derived CDR1 and CDR2 are LGHNA and YNFKEQ. Trimming cost V 3 bases and J 0 bases, with 10 bases left between them. DNA of the CDR3: TGTGCCAGCAGCCAGGCACCATCCAGCACAGATACGCAGTATTTT. It specifies CASSQAPSSTDTQYF.

V is TRBV7-8 and J is TRBJ2-1; D gene unclear. V was clipped by 8 bases and J by 1 base, with 15 bases between them. CDR3 size: 15 residues. Germline CDR1 reads SGHVS; CDR2 reads FQNEAQ. The CDR3 here is CASFPVSESYNEQFF. The CDR3 DNA follows: TGTGCCAGCTTCCCGGTCAGTGAATCCTACAATGAGCAGTTCTTC.

The chain carries TRBV4-1 and TRBJ2-5; TRBD2 aligns across 9 bases. Germline V gene lookup returns CDR1 MGHRA and CDR2 YSYEKL. The CDR3 has 16 residues. With 1 base clipped from V and 3 bases from J, the junction kept 6 bases outside the gene matches. The CDR3 DNA is TGCGCCAGCAGCCAAGGGGCTAGCGGGGTGGAAGAGACCCAGTACTTC. Translating gives CASSQGASGVEETQYF.

The chain joins TRBV19 to TRBJ2-1; 10 bases match TRBD2. The CDR3 has 15 amino acids. From germline, CDR1 is LNHDA and CDR2 SQIVND (reference sequence). Germline trimming cut 5 bases from V and 5 bases from J; bases unmatched to any gene: 6. The CDR3 protein is CASSAVAGGHNEQFF. The DNA of the CDR3 is TGTGCCAGTAGTGCCGTAGCGGGGGGCCACAATGAGCAGTTCTTC.

J is TRBJ2-4 and V is TRBV7-2, with TRBD1 identical over 8 bases. V was pared by 5 bases and J by 4 bases, with 4 bases of the junction left unmatched. CDR1 is SGHTA, CDR2 FQGNSA, per germline. CDR3 length equals 14 residues. CDR3 nucleotide sequence: TGTGCCAGCAGCACTCGACAGGGGAAAAACATTCAGTACTTC. It codes for CASSTRQGKNIQYF.

The genes are TRBV7-6 and TRBJ1-1, with a possible D match to TRBD1 (5 bases). This CDR3 comprises 14 residues. CDR1 is SGHVS, CDR2 FNYEAQ, per germline. V lost 1 base to trimming and J lost 5 bases, with 11 bases between them. DNA for the CDR3: TGTGCCAGCAGCTTAGACGGGGGGGAGACTGAAGCTTTCTTT. Protein product: CASSLDGGETEAFF.

The genes are TRBV7-9 and TRBJ2-3, with TRBD2 matching over 12 bases. Per the germline V gene, CDR1 is SEHNR and CDR2 is FQNEAQ (reference sequence). Trimming took 4 bases from V and 4 from J; bases not matched to a gene: 6. This CDR3 has 16 amino acids. The chain's CDR3 is CASSSRLAGEADTQYF. Written as DNA, the CDR3 is TGTGCCAGCAGCTCCCGACTAGCGGGAGAGGCAGATACGCAGTATTTT.

This sequence joins TRBV19 and TRBJ2-1; TRBD2 is a possible D gene (5 bases). Germline V gives CDR1 LNHDA, CDR2 SQIVND (reference sequence). This CDR3 is built from 15 residues. Trimming removed 3 bases from V and 1 base from J, with 10 bases in between. CDR3 DNA: TGTGCCAGTAGTATCGGACTTACATCCTACAATGAGCAGTTCTTC. This encodes CASSIGLTSYNEQFF.

The chain recombines TRBV5-6 with TRBJ1-3; 7 nucleotides agree with TRBD1. The CDR3 runs to 15 residues. V shed 2 bases and J 0 bases; nucleotides not matched to a gene: 2. The V gene's germline CDR1 is SGHDT and CDR2 YYEEEE. Here the CDR3 reads CASSFPGGSGNTIYF. In nucleotides, the CDR3 is TGTGCCAGCAGCTTCCCAGGGGGCTCTGGAAACACCATATATTTT.

The V and J genes are TRBV6-5 and TRBJ1-1; unclear D gene. Trimming stripped 1 base from V and 5 bases from J, with 2 bases between. The CDR3 contains 11 residues. The germline V gene encodes CDR1 MNHEY and CDR2 SVGAGI. CDR3 loop: CASSYLTEAFF. The CDR3 DNA sequence: TGTGCCAGCAGTTACTTAACTGAAGCTTTCTTT.

The chain employs TRBV19 and TRBJ1-5; D call uncertain. Germline loops: CDR1 LNHDA, CDR2 SQIVND (reference sequence). The CDR3 extends over 14 amino acids. V lost 6 bases to trimming and J lost 0 bases, with 9 bases between them. CDR3 nucleotide sequence: TGTGCCAGTAGGGACTTGTATAGCAATCAGCCCCAGCATTTT. It encodes CASRDLYSNQPQHF.

This chain uses TRBV27 with TRBJ1-2; D may be TRBD1 (6 bases). Trimming left V 5 bases short and J 6 bases short, with 22 bases between. From germline, CDR1 is MNHEY and CDR2 SMNVEV (reference sequence). The CDR3 consists of 16 residues. The CDR3 bases are TGTGCCAGCAGTGAAACAGGGTTACTGGCTGGGCATGGCTACACCTTC. It codes for CASSETGLLAGHGYTF.

This clone was seen a single time. The chain is built from TRBV14 and TRBJ1-1; 7 nucleotides line up with TRBD1. Per germline, CDR1 SGHDN and CDR2 FVKESK. The CDR3 runs to 15 residues. J lost 2 bases, V lost 2 bases, and 5 bases had no gene match. The CDR3 reads CASSQTTGFNTEAFF. The DNA for the CDR3 is TGTGCCAGCAGCCAAACGACAGGGTTCAACACTGAAGCTTTCTTT.

In this sample, this clone turned up once. The chain carries TRBV7-9 and TRBJ1-1, with 11 nucleotides matching TRBD1. The J segment lost 4 bases and the V segment lost 2 bases, leaving 9 bases of the junction unmatched. The CDR3 is made up of 17 amino acids. Germline V gene lookup returns CDR1 SEHNR and CDR2 FQNEAQ (reference sequence). Written as DNA, the CDR3 is TGTGCCAGCAGCTTATCGGACAGGGGGCTTCGGGGCACTGAAGCTTTCTTT. This translates into CASSLSDRGLRGTEAFF.